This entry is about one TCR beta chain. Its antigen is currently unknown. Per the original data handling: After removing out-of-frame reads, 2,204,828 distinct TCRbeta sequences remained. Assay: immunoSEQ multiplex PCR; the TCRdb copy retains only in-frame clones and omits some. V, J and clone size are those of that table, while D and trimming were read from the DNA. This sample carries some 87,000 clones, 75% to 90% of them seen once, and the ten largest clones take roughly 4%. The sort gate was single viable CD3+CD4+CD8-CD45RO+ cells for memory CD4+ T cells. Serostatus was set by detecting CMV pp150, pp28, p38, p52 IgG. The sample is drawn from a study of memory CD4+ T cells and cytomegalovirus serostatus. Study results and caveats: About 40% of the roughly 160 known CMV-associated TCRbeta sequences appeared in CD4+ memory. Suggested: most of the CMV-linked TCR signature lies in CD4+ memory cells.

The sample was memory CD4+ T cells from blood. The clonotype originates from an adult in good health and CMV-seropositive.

DNA for the CDR3: TGTGCCAGCAGCCCAACTTGGGACAGAGCCTACAATGAGCAGTTCTTC. Its protein is CASSPTWDRAYNEQFF. J is TRBJ2-1 and V is TRBV7-2, with 7 bases fitting TRBD1. Germline-derived CDR1 and CDR2 are SGHTA and FQGNSA. The junction had 9 bases not matched to a gene; V was cut back by 5 bases and J by 2 bases. The CDR3 runs to 16 residues.